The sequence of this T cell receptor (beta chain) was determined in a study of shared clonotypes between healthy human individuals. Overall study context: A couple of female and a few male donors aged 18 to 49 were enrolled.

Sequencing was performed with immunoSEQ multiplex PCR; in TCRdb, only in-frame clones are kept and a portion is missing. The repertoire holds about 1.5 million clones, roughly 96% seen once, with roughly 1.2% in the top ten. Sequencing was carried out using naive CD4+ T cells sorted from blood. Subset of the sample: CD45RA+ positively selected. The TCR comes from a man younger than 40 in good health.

CDR3: CASSSALGRLSGANVLTF. The CDR3, as DNA: TGTGCCAGCAGTTCTGCCCTCGGGAGGCTTTCCGGGGCCAACGTCCTGACTTTC. The chain recombines TRBV27 with TRBJ2-6; 7 bases fit TRBD2. CDR1 is MNHEY and CDR2 is SMNVEV in the germline V gene (reference sequence). The CDR3 contains 18 residues. V was clipped by 4 bases and J by 4 bases; unmatched bases: 13.